What follows describes a single T cell receptor beta chain. Before being deemed recovered, Cohort 3 donors had two negative PCRs, clearance, or symptom resolution. Germline V gives CDR1 LGHNT, CDR2 FRNRAP. V was clipped by 5 bases and J by 7 bases, with 15 bases between them. There are 15 residues in the CDR3. In the original processing: Reference gene primers were amplified, and this amplification served to estimate nucleated cell counts. Clones were sequenced by immunoSEQ multiplex PCR, and TCRdb holds only the in-frame ones, with some missing. The DNA was the basis for D and trimming; V, J and clone size are from that table. The sample lists fewer than 250,000 clones; around nine tenths were seen once. The data belong to a study of blood T cell repertoires in COVID-19.

The sequence derives from a man aged 30 to 39 who had recovered from COVID-19. Sequencing input: PBMCs or T cells enriched from blood (not recorded which). V is TRBV12-5 and J is TRBJ1-6; D is uncertain. CDR3 residues: CASGHPGSGNSPLHF. For the CDR3, the DNA is TGTGCTAGTGGTCACCCCGGGAGCGGGAATTCACCCCTCCACTTT.